Only one count was recorded for the clone carrying this T cell receptor (beta chain). What it recognizes is unknown. Assay used: immunoSEQ multiplex PCR; TCRdb lists only in-frame clones, some missing. The repertoire holds some 2.1 million clones, with 85% to 95% as singletons. This CDR3 region has 13 residues. The V end lost 7 bases, the J end lost 12 bases, and 22 bases lay between the germline ends. Germline CDR1 and CDR2: SNHLY and FYNNEI. Every contributor of samples was a Caucasian grown-up residing in Nashville, Tennessee. CD45RA-negative memory and CD45RA+ naive subsets were split from the CD4+ cells. The data originate from a study of shared clonotypes between healthy human individuals. Study conclusions and caveats: On the whole, naive subsets had larger estimated richness than memory subsets had.

The receptor was isolated from a man younger than 35 in good health. V usage is TRBV2 and J usage is TRBJ2-7; no clear D gene. The specimen sequenced was naive CD4+ T cells sorted from blood. Specified subset: CD45RA+ positively selected. The CDR3 bases are TGTGCCAGCACCCGAACCCCGGGTGGCTGGGCGTACTTC. Translation: CASTRTPGGWAYF.